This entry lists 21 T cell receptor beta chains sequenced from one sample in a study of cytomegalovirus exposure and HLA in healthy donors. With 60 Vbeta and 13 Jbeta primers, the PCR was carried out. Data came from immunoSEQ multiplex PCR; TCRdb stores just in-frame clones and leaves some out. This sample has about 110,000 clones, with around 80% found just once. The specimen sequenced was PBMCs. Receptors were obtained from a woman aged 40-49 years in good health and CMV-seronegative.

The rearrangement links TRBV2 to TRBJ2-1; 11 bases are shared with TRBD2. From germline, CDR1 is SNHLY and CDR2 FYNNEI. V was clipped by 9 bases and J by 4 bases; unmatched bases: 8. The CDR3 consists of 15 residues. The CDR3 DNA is TGTGCCAGTGGGACTAGACTAGCGGGATACAATGAGCAGTTCTTC. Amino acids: CASGTRLAGYNEQFF.

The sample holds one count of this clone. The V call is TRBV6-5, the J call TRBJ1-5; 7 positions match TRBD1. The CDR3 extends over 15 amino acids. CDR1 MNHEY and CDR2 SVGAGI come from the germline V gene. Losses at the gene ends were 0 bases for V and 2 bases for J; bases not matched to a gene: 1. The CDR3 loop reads CASSYSTGGNQPQHF. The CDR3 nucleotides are TGTGCCAGCAGTTACTCTACAGGGGGCAATCAGCCCCAGCATTTT.

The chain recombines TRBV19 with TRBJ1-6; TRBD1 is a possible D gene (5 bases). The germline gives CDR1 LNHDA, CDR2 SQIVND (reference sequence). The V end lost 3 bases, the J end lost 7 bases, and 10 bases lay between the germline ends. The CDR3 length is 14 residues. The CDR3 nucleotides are TGTGCCAGTAGTATTAAAGGGGCCAATTCACCCCTCCACTTT. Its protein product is CASSIKGANSPLHF.

The chain's CDR3 is CASSPRTGGSYGYTF. DNA of the CDR3: TGTGCCAGTAGTCCGAGGACAGGGGGTAGCTATGGCTACACCTTC. V is TRBV19 and J is TRBJ1-2; 10 bases match TRBD1. The CDR3 has 15 residues. Germline V gene sequence: CDR1 LNHDA, CDR2 SQIVND (reference sequence). The ends lost 5 bases at V and 4 bases at J; junction bases unmatched: 7.

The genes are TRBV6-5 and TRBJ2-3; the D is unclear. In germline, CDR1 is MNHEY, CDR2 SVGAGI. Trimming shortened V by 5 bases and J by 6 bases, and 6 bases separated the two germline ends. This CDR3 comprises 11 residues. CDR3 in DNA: TGTGCCAGCAGTCTCCTGGATACGCAGTATTTT. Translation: CASSLLDTQYF.

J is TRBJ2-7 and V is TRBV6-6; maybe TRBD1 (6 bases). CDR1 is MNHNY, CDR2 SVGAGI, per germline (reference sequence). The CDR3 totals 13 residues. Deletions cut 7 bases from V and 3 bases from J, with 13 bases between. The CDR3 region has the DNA TGTGCCAGCAAAGGGGACACTTACTACGAGCAGTACTTC. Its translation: CASKGDTYYEQYF.

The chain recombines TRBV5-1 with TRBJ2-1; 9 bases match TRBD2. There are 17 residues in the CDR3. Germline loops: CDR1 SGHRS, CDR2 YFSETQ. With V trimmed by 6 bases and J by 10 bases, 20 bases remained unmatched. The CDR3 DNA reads TGCGCCAGCACCCGGAGGGGAGCGGGAGGTCAAAGTGGGGAGCAGTTCTTC. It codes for CASTRRGAGGQSGEQFF.

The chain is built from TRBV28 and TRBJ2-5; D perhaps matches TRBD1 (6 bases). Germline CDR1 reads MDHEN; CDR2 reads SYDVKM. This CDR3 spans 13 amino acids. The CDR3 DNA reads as TGTGCTCTAGCCGGGACATCTCAAGAGACCCAGTACTTC. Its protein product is CALAGTSQETQYF.

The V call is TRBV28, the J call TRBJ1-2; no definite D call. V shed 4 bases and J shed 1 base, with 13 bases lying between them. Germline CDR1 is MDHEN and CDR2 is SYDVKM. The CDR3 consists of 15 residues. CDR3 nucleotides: TGTGCCAGCAGTTCCTACAGAGAGAGTAACTATGGCTACACCTTC. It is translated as CASSSYRESNYGYTF.

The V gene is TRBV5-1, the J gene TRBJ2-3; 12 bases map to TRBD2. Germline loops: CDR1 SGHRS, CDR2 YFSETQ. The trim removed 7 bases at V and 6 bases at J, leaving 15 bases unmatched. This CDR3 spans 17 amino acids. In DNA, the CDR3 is TGCGCCAGCGCAATGGAGACTAGCGGGGGCCCCAGCGATACGCAGTATTTT. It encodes CASAMETSGGPSDTQYF.

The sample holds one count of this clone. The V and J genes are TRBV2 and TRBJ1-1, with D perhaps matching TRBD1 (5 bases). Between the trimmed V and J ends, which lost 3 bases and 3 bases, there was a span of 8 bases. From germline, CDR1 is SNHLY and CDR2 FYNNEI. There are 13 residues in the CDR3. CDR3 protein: CASSEGEDTEAFF. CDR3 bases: TGTGCCAGCAGTGAGGGGGAGGACACTGAAGCTTTCTTT.

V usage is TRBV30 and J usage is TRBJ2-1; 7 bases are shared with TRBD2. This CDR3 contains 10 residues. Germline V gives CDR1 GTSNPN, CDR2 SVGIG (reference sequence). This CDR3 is CGGGGNEQFF. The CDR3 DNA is TGTGGGGGGGGAGGGAATGAGCAGTTCTTC. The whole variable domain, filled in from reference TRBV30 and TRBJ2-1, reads SQTIHQWPATLVQPVGSPLSLECTVEGTSNPNLYWYRQAAGRGLQLLFYSVGIGQISSEVPQNLSASRPQDRQFILSSKKLLLSDSGFYLCGGGGNEQFFGPGTRLTVL.

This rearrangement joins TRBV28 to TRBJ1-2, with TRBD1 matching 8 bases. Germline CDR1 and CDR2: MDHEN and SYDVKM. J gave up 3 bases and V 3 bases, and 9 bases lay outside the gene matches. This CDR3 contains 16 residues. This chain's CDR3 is CASSFDVGQGYYGYTF. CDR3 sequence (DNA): TGTGCCAGCAGTTTCGATGTCGGACAGGGCTACTATGGCTACACCTTC.

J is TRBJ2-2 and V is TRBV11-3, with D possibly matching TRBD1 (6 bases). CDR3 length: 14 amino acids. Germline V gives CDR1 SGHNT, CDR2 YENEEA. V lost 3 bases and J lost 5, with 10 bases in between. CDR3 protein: CASSFSQGTGELFF. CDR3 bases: TGTGCCAGCAGCTTCTCACAGGGTACCGGGGAGCTGTTTTTT.

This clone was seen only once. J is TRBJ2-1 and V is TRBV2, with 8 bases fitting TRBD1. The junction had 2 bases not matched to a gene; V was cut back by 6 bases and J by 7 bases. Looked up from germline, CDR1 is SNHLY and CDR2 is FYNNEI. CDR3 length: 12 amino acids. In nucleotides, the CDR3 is TGTGCCAGCAGAAGGACAGGGAATGAGCAGTTCTTC. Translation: CASRRTGNEQFF. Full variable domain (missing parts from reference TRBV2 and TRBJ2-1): EPEVTQTPSHQVTQMGQEVILRCVPISNHLYFYWYRQILGQKVEFLVSFYNNEISEKSEIFDDQFSVERPDGSNFTLKIRSTKLEDSAMYFCASRRTGNEQFFGPGTRLTVL.

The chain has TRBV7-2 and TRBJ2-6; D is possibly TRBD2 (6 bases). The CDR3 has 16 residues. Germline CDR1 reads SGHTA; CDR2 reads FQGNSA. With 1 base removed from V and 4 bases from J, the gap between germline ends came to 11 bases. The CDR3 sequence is CASSLGGDPGANVLTF. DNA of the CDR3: TGTGCCAGCAGCTTAGGGGGGGACCCCGGGGCCAACGTCCTGACTTTC.

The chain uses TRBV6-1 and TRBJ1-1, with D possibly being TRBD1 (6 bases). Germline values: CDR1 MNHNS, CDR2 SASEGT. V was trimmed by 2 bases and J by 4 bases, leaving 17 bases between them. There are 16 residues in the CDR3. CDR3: CASSEFYGGPTTEAFF. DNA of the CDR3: TGTGCCAGCAGTGAATTTTATGGGGGCCCGACCACTGAAGCTTTCTTT.

CDR3 bases: TGTGCCAGCAGTGTAGCCGGGACTGAGGCCCACGAGCAGTACTTC. Encoded protein: CASSVAGTEAHEQYF. The J gene is TRBJ2-7, the V gene TRBV6-1; weak D call: TRBD2 (6 bases). Trimming left V 4 bases short and J 5 bases short, with 18 bases between. Germline V CDR1 and CDR2: MNHNS, SASEGT. The CDR3 has 15 residues.

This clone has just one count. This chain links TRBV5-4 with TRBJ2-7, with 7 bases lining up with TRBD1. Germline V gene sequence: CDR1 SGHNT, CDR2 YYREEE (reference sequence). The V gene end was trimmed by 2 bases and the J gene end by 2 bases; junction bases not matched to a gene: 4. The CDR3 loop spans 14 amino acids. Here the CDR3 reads CASSFDRATYEQYF. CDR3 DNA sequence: TGTGCCAGCAGCTTCGACAGGGCAACCTACGAGCAGTACTTC.

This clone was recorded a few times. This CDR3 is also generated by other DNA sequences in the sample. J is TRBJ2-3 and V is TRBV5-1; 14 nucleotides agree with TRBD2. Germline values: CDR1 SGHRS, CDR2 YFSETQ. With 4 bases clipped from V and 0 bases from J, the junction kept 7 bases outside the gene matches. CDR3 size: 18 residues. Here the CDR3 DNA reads TGCGCCAGCAGCCCCGGACTAGCGGGGGGCCTTAGCACAGATACGCAGTATTTT. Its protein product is CASSPGLAGGLSTDTQYF. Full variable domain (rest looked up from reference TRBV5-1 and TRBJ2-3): KAGVTQTPRYLIKTRGQQVTLSCSPISGHRSVSWYQQTPGQGLQFLFEYFSETQRNKGNFPGRFSGRQFSNSRSEMNVSTLELGDSALYLCASSPGLAGGLSTDTQYFGPGTRLTVL.

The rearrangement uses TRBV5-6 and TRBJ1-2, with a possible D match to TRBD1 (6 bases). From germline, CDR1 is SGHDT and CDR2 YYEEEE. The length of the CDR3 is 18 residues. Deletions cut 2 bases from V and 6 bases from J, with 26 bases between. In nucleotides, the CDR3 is TGTGCCAGCAGCTTTTACCCCAGGGGTCCTGCGGTGGATCATGGCTACACCTTC. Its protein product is CASSFYPRGPAVDHGYTF.